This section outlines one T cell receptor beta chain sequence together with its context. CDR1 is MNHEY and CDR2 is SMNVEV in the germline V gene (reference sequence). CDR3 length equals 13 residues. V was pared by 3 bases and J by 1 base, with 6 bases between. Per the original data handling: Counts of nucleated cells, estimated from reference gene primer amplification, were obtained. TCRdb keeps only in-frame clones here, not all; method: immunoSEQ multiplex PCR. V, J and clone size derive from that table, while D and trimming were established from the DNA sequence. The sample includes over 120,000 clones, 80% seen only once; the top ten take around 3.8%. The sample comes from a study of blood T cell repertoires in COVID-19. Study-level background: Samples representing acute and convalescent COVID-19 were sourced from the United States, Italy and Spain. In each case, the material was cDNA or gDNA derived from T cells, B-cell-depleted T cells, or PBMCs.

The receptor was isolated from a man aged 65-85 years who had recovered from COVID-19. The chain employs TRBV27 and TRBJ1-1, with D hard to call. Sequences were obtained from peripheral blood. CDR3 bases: TGTGCCAGCAGTTTGCGATCGAACACTGAAGCTTTCTTT. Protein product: CASSLRSNTEAFF.